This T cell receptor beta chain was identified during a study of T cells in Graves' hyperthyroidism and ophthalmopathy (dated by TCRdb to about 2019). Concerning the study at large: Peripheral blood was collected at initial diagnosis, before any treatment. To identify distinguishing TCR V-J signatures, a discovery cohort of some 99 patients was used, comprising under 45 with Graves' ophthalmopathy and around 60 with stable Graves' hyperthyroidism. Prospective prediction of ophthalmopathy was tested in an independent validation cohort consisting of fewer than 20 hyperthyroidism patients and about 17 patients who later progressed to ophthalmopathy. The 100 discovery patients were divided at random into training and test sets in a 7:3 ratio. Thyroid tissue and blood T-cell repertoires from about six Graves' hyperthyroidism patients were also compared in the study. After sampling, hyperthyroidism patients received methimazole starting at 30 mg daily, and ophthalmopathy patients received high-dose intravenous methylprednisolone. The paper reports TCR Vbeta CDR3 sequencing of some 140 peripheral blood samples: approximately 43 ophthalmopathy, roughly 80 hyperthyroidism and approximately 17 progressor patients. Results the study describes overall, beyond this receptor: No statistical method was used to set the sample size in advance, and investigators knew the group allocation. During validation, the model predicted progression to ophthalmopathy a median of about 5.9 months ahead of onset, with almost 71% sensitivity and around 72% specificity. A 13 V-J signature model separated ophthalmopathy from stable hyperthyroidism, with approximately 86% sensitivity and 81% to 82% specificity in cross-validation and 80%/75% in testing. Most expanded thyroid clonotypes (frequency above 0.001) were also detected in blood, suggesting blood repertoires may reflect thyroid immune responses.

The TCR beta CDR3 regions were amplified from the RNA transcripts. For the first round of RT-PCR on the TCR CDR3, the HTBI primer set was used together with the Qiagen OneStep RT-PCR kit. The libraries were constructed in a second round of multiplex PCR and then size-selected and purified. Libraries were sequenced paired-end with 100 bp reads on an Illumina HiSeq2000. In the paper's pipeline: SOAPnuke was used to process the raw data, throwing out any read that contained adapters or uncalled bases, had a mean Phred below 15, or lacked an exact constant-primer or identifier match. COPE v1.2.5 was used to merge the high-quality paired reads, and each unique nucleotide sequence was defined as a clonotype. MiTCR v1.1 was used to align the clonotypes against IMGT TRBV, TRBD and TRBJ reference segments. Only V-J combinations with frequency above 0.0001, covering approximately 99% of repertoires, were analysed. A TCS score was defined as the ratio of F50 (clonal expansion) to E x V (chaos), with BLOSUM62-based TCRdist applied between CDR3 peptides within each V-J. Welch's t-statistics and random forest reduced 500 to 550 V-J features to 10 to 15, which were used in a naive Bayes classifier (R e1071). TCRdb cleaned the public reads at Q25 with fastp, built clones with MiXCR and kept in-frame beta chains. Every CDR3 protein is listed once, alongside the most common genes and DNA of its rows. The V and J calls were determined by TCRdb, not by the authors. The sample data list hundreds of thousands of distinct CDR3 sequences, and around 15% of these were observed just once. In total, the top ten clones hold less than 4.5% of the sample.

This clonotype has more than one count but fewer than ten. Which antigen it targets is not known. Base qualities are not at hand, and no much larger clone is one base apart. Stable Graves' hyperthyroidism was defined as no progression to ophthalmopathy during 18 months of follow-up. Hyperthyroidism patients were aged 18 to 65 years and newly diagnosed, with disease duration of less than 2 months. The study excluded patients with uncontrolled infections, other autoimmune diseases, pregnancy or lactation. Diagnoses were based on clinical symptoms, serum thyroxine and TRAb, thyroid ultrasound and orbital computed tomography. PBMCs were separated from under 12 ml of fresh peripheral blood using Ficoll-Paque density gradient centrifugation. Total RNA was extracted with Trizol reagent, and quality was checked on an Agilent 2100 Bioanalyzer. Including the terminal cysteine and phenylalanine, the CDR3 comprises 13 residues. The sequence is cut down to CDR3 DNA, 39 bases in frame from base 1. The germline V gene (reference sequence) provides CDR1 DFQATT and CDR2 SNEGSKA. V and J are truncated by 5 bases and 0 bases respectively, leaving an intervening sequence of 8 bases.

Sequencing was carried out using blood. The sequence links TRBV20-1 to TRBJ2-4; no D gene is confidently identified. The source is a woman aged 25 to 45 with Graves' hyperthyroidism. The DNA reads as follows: TGCAGTGCTCGACATCTAGCCAAAAACATTCAGTACTTC. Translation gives CSARHLAKNIQYF.